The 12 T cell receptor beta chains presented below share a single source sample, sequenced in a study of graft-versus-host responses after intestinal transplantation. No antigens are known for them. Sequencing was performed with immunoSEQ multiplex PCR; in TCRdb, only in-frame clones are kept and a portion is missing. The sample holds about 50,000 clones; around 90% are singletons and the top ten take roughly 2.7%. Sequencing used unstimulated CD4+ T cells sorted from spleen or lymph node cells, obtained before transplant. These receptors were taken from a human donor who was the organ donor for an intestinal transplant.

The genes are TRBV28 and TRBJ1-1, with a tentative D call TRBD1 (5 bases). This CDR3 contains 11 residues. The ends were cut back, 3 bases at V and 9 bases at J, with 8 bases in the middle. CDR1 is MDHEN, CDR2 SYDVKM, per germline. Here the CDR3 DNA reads TGTGCCAGCAGTTTGGCAGGGAAAGCTTTCTTT. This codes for CASSLAGKAFF. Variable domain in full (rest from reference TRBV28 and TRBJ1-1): DVKVTQSSRYLVKRTGEKVFLECVQDMDHENMFWYRQDPGLGLRLIYFSYDVKMKEKGDIPEGYSVSREKKERFSLILESASTNQTSMYLCASSLAGKAFFGQGTRLTVV.

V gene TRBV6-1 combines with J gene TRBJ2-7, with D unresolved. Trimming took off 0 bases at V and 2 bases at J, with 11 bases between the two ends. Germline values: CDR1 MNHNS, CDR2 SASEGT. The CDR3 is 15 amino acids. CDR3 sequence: CASSEAHAGTYEQYF. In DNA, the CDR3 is TGTGCCAGCAGTGAAGCGCACGCCGGAACCTACGAGCAGTACTTC.

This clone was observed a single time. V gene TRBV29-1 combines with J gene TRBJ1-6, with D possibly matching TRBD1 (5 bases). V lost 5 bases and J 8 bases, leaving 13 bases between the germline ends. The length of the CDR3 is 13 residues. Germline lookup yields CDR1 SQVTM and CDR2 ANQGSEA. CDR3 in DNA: TGCAGCGTTTTGGTCAGGGATGATTCACCCCTCCACTTT. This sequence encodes CSVLVRDDSPLHF.

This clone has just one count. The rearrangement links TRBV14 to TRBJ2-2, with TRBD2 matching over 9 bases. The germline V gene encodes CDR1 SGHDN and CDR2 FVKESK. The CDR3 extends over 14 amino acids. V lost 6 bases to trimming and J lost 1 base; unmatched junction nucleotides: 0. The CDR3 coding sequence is TGTGCCAGCAGGACTAGCGGGAACACCGGGGAGCTGTTTTTT. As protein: CASRTSGNTGELFF.

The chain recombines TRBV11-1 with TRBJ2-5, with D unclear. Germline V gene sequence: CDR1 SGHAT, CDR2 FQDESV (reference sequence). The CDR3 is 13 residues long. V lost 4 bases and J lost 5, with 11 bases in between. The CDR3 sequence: CASSSHYGETQYF. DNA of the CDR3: TGTGCCAGCAGCTCTCACTACGGGGAGACCCAGTACTTC.

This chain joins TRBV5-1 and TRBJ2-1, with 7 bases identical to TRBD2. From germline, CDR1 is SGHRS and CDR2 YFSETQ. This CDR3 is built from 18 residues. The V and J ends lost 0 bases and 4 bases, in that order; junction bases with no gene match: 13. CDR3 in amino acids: CASSLAAGRGSIYNEQFF. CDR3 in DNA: TGCGCCAGCAGCTTGGCGGCGGGGAGGGGTTCTATTTACAATGAGCAGTTCTTC.

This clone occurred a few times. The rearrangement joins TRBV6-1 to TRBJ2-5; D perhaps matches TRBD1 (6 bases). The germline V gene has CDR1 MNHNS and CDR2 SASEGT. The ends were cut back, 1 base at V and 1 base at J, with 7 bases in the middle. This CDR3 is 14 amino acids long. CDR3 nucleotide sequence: TGTGCCAGCAGTGAAGGGGGGCGCCAAGAGACCCAGTACTTC. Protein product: CASSEGGRQETQYF.

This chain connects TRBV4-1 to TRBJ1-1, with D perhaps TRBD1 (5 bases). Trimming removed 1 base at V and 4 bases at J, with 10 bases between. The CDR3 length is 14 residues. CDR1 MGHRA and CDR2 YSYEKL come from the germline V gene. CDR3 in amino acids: CASSQGDWITEAFF. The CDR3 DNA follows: TGCGCCAGCAGCCAAGGGGACTGGATCACTGAAGCTTTCTTT.

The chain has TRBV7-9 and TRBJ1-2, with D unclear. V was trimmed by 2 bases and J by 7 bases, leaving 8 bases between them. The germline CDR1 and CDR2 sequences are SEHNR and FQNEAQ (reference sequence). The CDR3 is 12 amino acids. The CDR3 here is CASSLTASGYTF. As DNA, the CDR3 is TGTGCCAGCAGCTTAACCGCTAGTGGCTACACCTTC.

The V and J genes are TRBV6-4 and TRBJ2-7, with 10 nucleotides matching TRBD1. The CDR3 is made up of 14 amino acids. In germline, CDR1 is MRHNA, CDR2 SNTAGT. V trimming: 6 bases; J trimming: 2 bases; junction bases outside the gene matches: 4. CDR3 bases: TGTGCCAGCAGGCCCGGGACAGGGGCCTACGAGCAGTACTTC. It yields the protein CASRPGTGAYEQYF.

The CDR3: CASSYSGGTHTDTQYF. DNA for the CDR3: TGTGCCAGCAGTTACTCGGGAGGTACCCACACAGATACGCAGTATTTT. V gene TRBV6-5 combines with J gene TRBJ2-3; D is possibly TRBD2 (6 bases). V lost 0 bases and J 2 bases, leaving 12 bases between the germline ends. The CDR3 runs to 16 residues. Germline V CDR1 and CDR2: MNHEY, SVGAGI.

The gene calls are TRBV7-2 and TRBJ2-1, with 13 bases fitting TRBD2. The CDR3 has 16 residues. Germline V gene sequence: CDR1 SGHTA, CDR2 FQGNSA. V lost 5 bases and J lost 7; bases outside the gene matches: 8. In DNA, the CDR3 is TGTGCCAGCAGCCAACTAGCGGGAGGGTCCTTGAATGAGCAGTTCTTC. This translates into CASSQLAGGSLNEQFF.